In this sample, the clone carrying this T cell receptor beta chain turned up a few times. Germline V CDR1 and CDR2: SEHNR, FQNEAQ (reference sequence). This CDR3 has 14 residues. Trimming took 1 base from V and 9 from J, leaving 10 bases between them. The data are from a study of blood T cells in healthy people across ages. A second PCR, run for roughly 7 to 11 cycles, used a sample-barcoded 5' primer plus a J-beta primer mix. TCRdb re-called the 5' RACE reads through MiXCR, storing one row per CDR3 protein. This table has 600,000 to 650,000 distinct CDR3 sequences, roughly 58% appearing once. In terms of origin and age, donors were healthy Caucasian individuals from Russia aged roughly 6 to 90. Drawn from each donor were ten milliliters of peripheral blood.

The specimen sequenced was blood. The V and J genes are TRBV7-9 and TRBJ1-6, with D maybe TRBD1 (6 bases). This TCR came from a man aged 55 to 70 in good health. The DNA for the CDR3 is TGTGCCAGCAGCTTAGAAGTCAGGGGTTCACCCCTCCACTTT. Encoded protein: CASSLEVRGSPLHF.